This T cell receptor (beta chain) is from a study of blood T cell repertoires in COVID-19. About the research overall: The cDNA or gDNA used as material had been derived from T cells, B-cell-depleted T cells, or PBMCs.

CDR3 length equals 14 residues. Germline V gene data show CDR1 as KGHSH and CDR2 as LQKENI. With 3 bases removed from V and 5 bases from J, the gap between germline ends came to 13 bases. Original handling: Estimated nucleated cell counts came from reference gene primer amplification. Clones were sequenced by immunoSEQ multiplex PCR, and TCRdb holds only the in-frame ones, with some missing. For V, J and clone size, that table is used; D and trimming come from the DNA. The sample lists 300,000 to 350,000 clones; 87% were seen once. Sequencing was performed on peripheral blood. The chain couples TRBV18 to TRBJ2-5, with D possibly being TRBD1 (5 bases). This clonotype was sampled from a man aged 18 to 35 with active or convalescent COVID-19. Here the CDR3 reads CASSPAQGLETQYF. DNA of the CDR3: TGTGCCAGCTCACCGGCTCAGGGCCTCGAGACCCAGTACTTC.